This is a list of T cell receptor beta chains from one sample in a study of vaccination and CD4 T cells after COVID-19. TCRdb recomputed calls from the PCR reads with MiXCR, one row per CDR3 protein. This table has several thousand distinct CDR3 sequences, approximately 40% appearing once. What these receptors recognize is not known. Sequencing used CD4+ T cells from blood, cultured in vitro. The receptors were gathered from a human donor in good health. Both conserved end residues are part of each CDR3. The order of the fields is CDR3 DNA, CDR3 protein, J gene, clone size, V gene, D gene. A D gene is named only where the DNA matches it firmly. A row's size may be missing; if present it is once, few, many or a size class.

cdr3_nt: TGTGCCAGCAGTTCACAGGGGGAAGCTTTCTTT; cdr3_aa: CASSSQGEAFF; j_call: TRBJ1-1; clone_size: few; v_call: TRBV25-1; d_call: TRBD1
cdr3_nt: TGCGCCAGCAGCTTGGCACAGGGGGACATGAACACTGAAGCTTTCTTT; cdr3_aa: CASSLAQGDMNTEAFF; j_call: TRBJ1-1; clone_size: .; v_call: TRBV5-1; d_call: TRBD1
cdr3_nt: TGTGCCAGTAGTCGACTAGCGGGGGCCTTAAGCACAGATACGCAGTATTTT; cdr3_aa: CASSRLAGALSTDTQYF; j_call: TRBJ2-3; clone_size: .; v_call: TRBV19; d_call: TRBD2
cdr3_nt: TGCAGTGCTAGAGCCCTTCGAACAGATACGCAGTATTTT; cdr3_aa: CSARALRTDTQYF; j_call: TRBJ2-3; clone_size: few; v_call: TRBV20-1; d_call: .
cdr3_nt: TGTGCCAGCAGCAAATTGTCCAGGGTGCGAGCTGGGGCCAACGTCCTGACTTTC; cdr3_aa: CASSKLSRVRAGANVLTF; j_call: TRBJ2-6; clone_size: .; v_call: TRBV21-1; d_call: .
cdr3_nt: TGTGCCAGCAGAGGGACGAAACTAGCCAAAAACATTCAGTACTTC; cdr3_aa: CASRGTKLAKNIQYF; j_call: TRBJ2-4; clone_size: few; v_call: TRBV6-1; d_call: .
cdr3_nt: TGTGCCATCAGTGGTCCCGACTCCCAAGAGACCCAGTACTTC; cdr3_aa: CAISGPDSQETQYF; j_call: TRBJ2-5; clone_size: .; v_call: TRBV10-3; d_call: .
cdr3_nt: TGTGCCAGCAGCCAGCTGCGAGCTTTCTTT; cdr3_aa: CASSQLRAFF; j_call: TRBJ1-1; clone_size: .; v_call: TRBV5-4; d_call: .
cdr3_nt: TGTGCCAGCAGTGAAGCGGTACAGGGACGTGGCTACACCTTC; cdr3_aa: CASSEAVQGRGYTF; j_call: TRBJ1-2; clone_size: few; v_call: TRBV6-1; d_call: .
cdr3_nt: TGTGCCAGCAGTTTAGGACAGCATAACTATGGCTACACCTTC; cdr3_aa: CASSLGQHNYGYTF; j_call: TRBJ1-2; clone_size: .; v_call: TRBV12-3/TRBV12-4; d_call: .
cdr3_nt: TGTGCCAGCAGCATTTCGTCCCACAATCGGGATCGCATTCAGTACTTC; cdr3_aa: CASSISSHNRDRIQYF; j_call: TRBJ2-4; clone_size: few; v_call: TRBV21-1; d_call: .
cdr3_nt: TGTGCCAGCAGCCTCGAACTCCACTACGAGCAGTACTTC; cdr3_aa: CASSLELHYEQYF; j_call: TRBJ2-7; clone_size: once; v_call: TRBV5-6; d_call: .
cdr3_nt: TGTGCCAGCAGCCCCAGGGTTAAGGGGGCCAACGTCCTGACTTTC; cdr3_aa: CASSPRVKGANVLTF; j_call: TRBJ2-6; clone_size: .; v_call: TRBV7-2; d_call: .
cdr3_nt: TGCAGTGCTAGAGATCCCAGGAGAAATCAGCCCCAGCATTTT; cdr3_aa: CSARDPRRNQPQHF; j_call: TRBJ1-5; clone_size: few; v_call: TRBV20-1; d_call: .
cdr3_nt: TGTGCCAGCGGAAGGGCCGACTCCTATAATTCACCCCTCCACTTT; cdr3_aa: CASGRADSYNSPLHF; j_call: TRBJ1-6; clone_size: .; v_call: TRBV6-1; d_call: .
cdr3_nt: TGTGCCAGCAGTGAACAGGTCTCTGGGGCCAACGTCCTGACTTTC; cdr3_aa: CASSEQVSGANVLTF; j_call: TRBJ2-6; clone_size: few; v_call: TRBV6-4; d_call: .
cdr3_nt: TGTGCCAGCAGTTTAGAAGCAGGACCGCGGGTCTTC; cdr3_aa: CASSLEAGPRVF; j_call: TRBJ2-1; clone_size: few; v_call: TRBV11-2; d_call: .
cdr3_nt: TGTGCCAGCAGTTTATCTAACGGCCTTCAGCCCCAGCATTTT; cdr3_aa: CASSLSNGLQPQHF; j_call: TRBJ1-5; clone_size: .; v_call: TRBV27; d_call: .
cdr3_nt: TGCAGTGCTCCTAACTCGGGACAGGGCGGCTACGAGCAGTACTTC; cdr3_aa: CSAPNSGQGGYEQYF; j_call: TRBJ2-7; clone_size: .; v_call: TRBV20-1; d_call: TRBD1
cdr3_nt: TGTGCCAGCAGCTCAGGGACTGGCTACACCTTC; cdr3_aa: CASSSGTGYTF; j_call: TRBJ1-2; clone_size: few; v_call: TRBV12-3/TRBV12-4; d_call: .
cdr3_nt: TGCAGTGCTCCGGACAGGGGGCGTGCAGATACGCAGTATTTT; cdr3_aa: CSAPDRGRADTQYF; j_call: TRBJ2-3; clone_size: .; v_call: TRBV20-1; d_call: TRBD1
cdr3_nt: TGTGCCAGCAGTTACTTGGAGGGTGGCGGCTACACCTTC; cdr3_aa: CASSYLEGGGYTF; j_call: TRBJ1-2; clone_size: few; v_call: TRBV6-5; d_call: .
cdr3_nt: TGCAGTGCTAGAGATAAGGACAGGGGAGTAACTGAAGCTTTCTTT; cdr3_aa: CSARDKDRGVTEAFF; j_call: TRBJ1-1; clone_size: .; v_call: TRBV20-1; d_call: TRBD1
cdr3_nt: TGCAGTGCTCCTCTAGCGGGGGCAGATACGCAGTATTTT; cdr3_aa: CSAPLAGADTQYF; j_call: TRBJ2-3; clone_size: .; v_call: TRBV20-1; d_call: TRBD2
cdr3_nt: TGCGCCAGCAGCTTTGTGGGGAGTTACACAGATACGCAGTATTTT; cdr3_aa: CASSFVGSYTDTQYF; j_call: TRBJ2-3; clone_size: .; v_call: TRBV5-1; d_call: .
cdr3_nt: TGCGCCAGCAGCTTCGGGTCAGGGGGCTACGAGCAGTACTTC; cdr3_aa: CASSFGSGGYEQYF; j_call: TRBJ2-7; clone_size: .; v_call: TRBV5-1; d_call: TRBD1
cdr3_nt: TGTGCCAGCAGAGGAACCTGGACAGAAATAGGCTACACCTTC; cdr3_aa: CASRGTWTEIGYTF; j_call: TRBJ1-2; clone_size: .; v_call: TRBV6-1; d_call: .
cdr3_nt: TGCAGTGCTGGGGACAGGGGTGGGGTACAAGAGACCCAGTACTTC; cdr3_aa: CSAGDRGGVQETQYF; j_call: TRBJ2-5; clone_size: .; v_call: TRBV20-1; d_call: TRBD1
cdr3_nt: TGTGCCACCAGCAGGGACAGGGATTTGAGGGAAAAACTGTTTTTT; cdr3_aa: CATSRDRDLREKLFF; j_call: TRBJ1-4; clone_size: .; v_call: TRBV15; d_call: TRBD1
cdr3_nt: TGTGCCAGCAGCACGGGACAGGGTCGAGGCTACACCTTC; cdr3_aa: CASSTGQGRGYTF; j_call: TRBJ1-2; clone_size: few; v_call: TRBV5-6; d_call: TRBD1
cdr3_nt: TGTGCCAGCAGTAACTCCGACCACGGGACACCTAATAATTCACCCCTCCACTTT; cdr3_aa: CASSNSDHGTPNNSPLHF; j_call: TRBJ1-6; clone_size: .; v_call: TRBV6-5; d_call: .
cdr3_nt: TGTGCCAGCAGCCGGGACAGGGGATATGGCTACACCTTC; cdr3_aa: CASSRDRGYGYTF; j_call: TRBJ1-2; clone_size: few; v_call: TRBV7-9; d_call: TRBD1
cdr3_nt: TGTGCCAGCAGCAGGACAGGTACCCTTGAAGATACGCAGTATTTT; cdr3_aa: CASSRTGTLEDTQYF; j_call: TRBJ2-3; clone_size: .; v_call: TRBV6-1; d_call: TRBD1
cdr3_nt: TGTGCCAGCAGTGAGGAAGACTATGGCTACACCTTC; cdr3_aa: CASSEEDYGYTF; j_call: TRBJ1-2; clone_size: once; v_call: TRBV2; d_call: .
cdr3_nt: TGCAGCGTTGACAATGCAGCTTCTTTTTACAATGAGCAGTTCTTC; cdr3_aa: CSVDNAASFYNEQFF; j_call: TRBJ2-1; clone_size: few; v_call: TRBV29-1; d_call: .
cdr3_nt: TGCGCCAGCAGCTTGGAGCAGGCTTCATATGGCTACACCTTC; cdr3_aa: CASSLEQASYGYTF; j_call: TRBJ1-2; clone_size: .; v_call: TRBV5-1; d_call: .
cdr3_nt: TGTGCCAGCAGTTTGGGGCAGGGGGTCAATCAGCCCCAGCATTTT; cdr3_aa: CASSLGQGVNQPQHF; j_call: TRBJ1-5; clone_size: few; v_call: TRBV27; d_call: TRBD1
cdr3_nt: TGTGCCAGCCAGAGGTCGGGCGGATCAACCTACAATGAGCAGTTCTTC; cdr3_aa: CASQRSGGSTYNEQFF; j_call: TRBJ2-1; clone_size: .; v_call: TRBV6-1; d_call: .
cdr3_nt: TGTGCCTGGTCAGGGACAGCGAGTCAGCCCCAGCATTTT; cdr3_aa: CAWSGTASQPQHF; j_call: TRBJ1-5; clone_size: few; v_call: TRBV30; d_call: TRBD1
cdr3_nt: TGCGCCAGCAGCTCCGGTGAGAACACTGAAGCTTTCTTT; cdr3_aa: CASSSGENTEAFF; j_call: TRBJ1-1; clone_size: .; v_call: TRBV5-1; d_call: .
cdr3_nt: TGCGCCAGCAGCTTAAAAGATACGCAGTATTTT; cdr3_aa: CASSLKDTQYF; j_call: TRBJ2-3; clone_size: .; v_call: TRBV5-1; d_call: .
cdr3_nt: TGTGCCAGCAGTTCCCCCGGGACAGGGAACTATGGCTACACCTTC; cdr3_aa: CASSSPGTGNYGYTF; j_call: TRBJ1-2; clone_size: .; v_call: TRBV6-5; d_call: TRBD1
cdr3_nt: TGTGCCAGCAGCTTAAAGGGGACAGACGGAGCACCCCTCCACTTT; cdr3_aa: CASSLKGTDGAPLHF; j_call: TRBJ1-6; clone_size: .; v_call: TRBV7-9; d_call: TRBD1